This T cell receptor beta chain was identified during a study of immune cell composition in non-small cell lung cancer. Whole-study context: Histologic subtype was mainly adenocarcinoma or squamous cell carcinoma. The study, taken as a whole, reports: Adenocarcinomas with higher top tumour-associated clone frequency had more reactive TILs. Clones >0.5% enriched in tumour were rarer in adenocarcinoma (around 35%) than squamous (roughly 75%). Lung squamous cell carcinoma tumours had significantly higher top 10 clone scores and productive clonality than lung adenocarcinoma.

This clone has a handful of counts. Its target is unknown. The length of the CDR3 is 15 residues. Trimming stripped 5 bases from V and 0 bases from J, with 13 bases between. CDR1 and CDR2 from the germline V gene are MNHNY and SVGAGI (reference sequence). Clones were read by immunoSEQ multiplex PCR, and TCRdb kept only the in-frame ones, dropping some. The data hold about 4,000 clones, with 70% to 75% observed a single time. The sequencing sample was made of lung tumor tissue. V and J are TRBV6-6 and TRBJ1-1; D is ambiguous. This clonotype was sampled from a human donor with non-small cell lung cancer. The DNA for the CDR3 is TGTGCCAGCAGTATCGGCACTACGGTGAACACTGAAGCTTTCTTT. This gives the protein CASSIGTTVNTEAFF.